One and the same sample provided the 23 T cell receptor beta chains below, sequenced in a study of cytomegalovirus exposure and HLA in healthy donors. Both 60 Vbeta primers and 13 Jbeta primers went into the PCR. Libraries were prepared by immunoSEQ multiplex PCR; TCRdb keeps only in-frame clonotypes and omits some of them. The table includes 100,000 to 120,000 clones, 65% to 85% detected once. The material sequenced was PBMCs. The receptor source for this set is a woman aged 18 to 35 in good health and CMV-seronegative.

The genes are TRBV25-1 and TRBJ1-1; D gene ambiguous. The CDR3 length is 13 residues. Germline V gene sequence: CDR1 MGHDK, CDR2 SYGVNS. V lost 5 bases to trimming and J lost 2 bases, with 9 bases between them. The CDR3 DNA reads TGTGCCAGCAGTCGCGGGGTCAACACTGAAGCTTTCTTT. This codes for CASSRGVNTEAFF.

The J gene is TRBJ1-1, the V gene TRBV10-1; 9 bases are shared with TRBD1. The germline V gene has CDR1 WNHNN and CDR2 SYGVQD (reference sequence). The CDR3 loop spans 15 amino acids. The V segment lost 6 bases and the J segment 6 bases; nucleotides outside the gene matches: 11. The CDR3 loop is CASSGKTGGLSEAFF. CDR3 in DNA: TGCGCCAGCAGCGGCAAGACAGGGGGGCTTTCTGAAGCTTTCTTT.

The V and J genes are TRBV6-6 and TRBJ2-1; 8 nucleotides match TRBD2. Germline CDR1 is MNHNY and CDR2 is SVGAGI (reference sequence). This CDR3 has 15 amino acids. After removal of 0 bases from V and 4 bases from J, the junction contained 2 bases not matched to a gene. The CDR3 protein is CASSYSSGIYNEQFF. CDR3 in DNA: TGTGCCAGCAGTTACTCTAGCGGGATATACAATGAGCAGTTCTTC.

V usage is TRBV5-1 and J usage is TRBJ1-1; TRBD1 is a possible D gene (5 bases). Trimming removed 4 bases from V and 6 bases from J, with 16 bases in between. CDR1 and CDR2 from the germline V gene are SGHRS and YFSETQ. The CDR3 spans 14 residues. CDR3 sequence reads: CASSPTGVRSEAFF. CDR3 DNA: TGCGCCAGCAGCCCAACGGGGGTGAGGTCTGAAGCTTTCTTT.

This clone came up once. J is TRBJ2-6 and V is TRBV4-1; D perhaps matches TRBD2 (5 bases). CDR1 and CDR2 (germline): MGHRA, YSYEKL. Trimming stripped 0 bases from V and 2 bases from J, with 8 bases between. The CDR3 length is 16 residues. CDR3 DNA sequence: TGCGCCAGCAGCCAAGAAACCGGGGCTGGGGCCAACGTCCTGACTTTC. It codes for CASSQETGAGANVLTF.

The CDR3 loop reads CASSRGTGGLVGQETQYF. CDR3 nucleotides: TGTGCCAGCAGCCGAGGGACAGGGGGCTTAGTAGGGCAAGAGACCCAGTACTTC. This sequence joins TRBV5-5 and TRBJ2-5; 12 bases are shared with TRBD1. Trimming took 4 bases from V and 2 from J; bases not matched to a gene: 12. Germline CDR1 is SGHKS and CDR2 is YYEKEE (reference sequence). The length of the CDR3 is 18 residues.

The J gene is TRBJ1-2, the V gene TRBV7-9; the D is unclear. The CDR3 covers 14 residues. Trimming removed 1 base from V and 4 bases from J, with 10 bases in between. Germline values: CDR1 SEHNR, CDR2 FQNEAQ (reference sequence). The CDR3, as DNA: TGTGCCAGCAGCTTAGTGCAGGCCGGCTATGGCTACACCTTC. Translating gives CASSLVQAGYGYTF.

This chain links TRBV4-2 with TRBJ1-1, with D possibly matching TRBD1 (5 bases). The CDR3 consists of 15 residues. Per the germline V gene, CDR1 is LGHNA and CDR2 is YNFKEQ. The ends were cut back, 0 bases at V and 3 bases at J, with 11 bases in the middle. The CDR3 coding sequence is TGTGCCAGCAGCCAAGATCCGTCCAGGGACACTGAAGCTTTCTTT. It encodes CASSQDPSRDTEAFF.

V and J are TRBV19 and TRBJ1-2; perhaps TRBD1 as D (6 bases). The germline V gene encodes CDR1 LNHDA and CDR2 SQIVND (reference sequence). The CDR3 extends over 16 amino acids. V shed 3 bases and J shed 4 bases, with 18 bases lying between them. CDR3 in amino acids: CASSIQQGRRSYGYTF. DNA of the CDR3: TGTGCCAGTAGTATCCAACAGGGAAGGCGGAGCTATGGCTACACCTTC.

This clone is a singleton in its sample. The chain has TRBV19 and TRBJ1-5; TRBD1 matches at 8 bases. The ends lost 3 bases at V and 1 base at J; junction bases unmatched: 5. The CDR3 length is 16 residues. The germline CDR1 and CDR2 sequences are LNHDA and SQIVND (reference sequence). This CDR3 is CASSMRGQGSNQPQHF. The CDR3 nucleotides are TGTGCCAGTAGTATGAGAGGACAGGGCAGCAATCAGCCCCAGCATTTT.

The chain recombines TRBV15 with TRBJ2-1, with 7 bases identical to TRBD2. Germline loops: CDR1 LNHNV, CDR2 YYDKDF (reference sequence). The CDR3 spans 15 residues. V dropped 0 bases and J dropped 9; count of bases not matched to a gene: 8. CDR3 loop: CATSRDSLGGSEQFF. CDR3 nucleotide sequence: TGTGCCACCAGCAGAGATAGTTTGGGAGGGAGTGAGCAGTTCTTC.

The chain uses TRBV10-3 and TRBJ1-6, with a tentative D call TRBD1 (6 bases). CDR3 length: 18 residues. The germline V and J ends were trimmed by 4 bases and 9 bases, with 25 bases remaining between them. Germline loops: CDR1 ENHRY, CDR2 SYGVKD. As DNA, the CDR3 is TGTGCCATCAGTGCAGTTTTAGGCACACTCGAAGGGGGTTCACCCCTCCACTTT. It codes for CAISAVLGTLEGGSPLHF.

This clone was seen only a few times. The chain combines TRBV5-4 with TRBJ1-1; D gene uncertain. V gave up 4 bases and J gave up 1 base, with 11 bases separating them. The germline V gene has CDR1 SGHNT and CDR2 YYREEE (reference sequence). The CDR3 length is 14 residues. CDR3 sequence: CASSPTIPNTEAFF. The CDR3 DNA reads as TGTGCCAGCAGCCCTACTATCCCGAACACTGAAGCTTTCTTT. Filled out from reference TRBV5-4 and TRBJ1-1, the complete variable domain reads ETGVTQSPTHLIKTRGQQVTLRCSSQSGHNTVSWYQQALGQGPQFIFQYYREEENGRGNFPPRFSGLQFPNYSSELNVNALELDDSALYLCASSPTIPNTEAFFGQGTRLTVV.

The chain joins TRBV5-6 to TRBJ1-1, with D perhaps TRBD1 (6 bases). There are 13 residues in the CDR3. Trimming pared 2 bases from V and 12 bases from J, leaving 17 bases between. In germline, CDR1 is SGHDT, CDR2 YYEEEE. CDR3 region: CASSFYLQGGTFF. CDR3 nucleotide sequence: TGTGCCAGCAGCTTTTACCTACAGGGCGGAACTTTCTTT.

The V and J genes are TRBV30 and TRBJ1-4; 7 bases are a match to TRBD1. CDR1 GTSNPN and CDR2 SVGIG come from the germline V gene (reference sequence). The CDR3 runs to 16 residues. Losses at the gene ends were 2 bases for V and 6 bases for J; bases not matched to a gene: 12. CDR3 nucleotide sequence: TGTGCCTGGAGTCCCCCGAGGACAGGTAGAGATGAAAAACTGTTTTTT. Translating it yields CAWSPPRTGRDEKLFF.

The CDR3 DNA sequence: TGTGCCAGCAGTTACTCCGACAGAATCACTGAAGCTTTCTTT. Protein: CASSYSDRITEAFF. This sequence joins TRBV6-8 and TRBJ1-1; D may be TRBD1 (5 bases). The V end was cut by 0 bases, the J end by 4 bases, with 9 bases between. The CDR3 totals 14 residues. Germline-derived CDR1 and CDR2 are MNHGY and SAAAGT.

This chain joins TRBV5-4 and TRBJ1-2; no reliable D call. The CDR3 is 15 residues long. CDR1 SGHNT and CDR2 YYREEE come from the germline V gene (reference sequence). V was shortened by 0 bases and J by 2 bases, with 11 bases between the two germline ends. The CDR3 coding sequence is TGTGCCAGCAGCTTGGAGGTCGGGTGGAACTATGGCTACACCTTC. It encodes CASSLEVGWNYGYTF.

J is TRBJ2-1 and V is TRBV6-6; weak D call: TRBD2 (6 bases). Deletions cut 8 bases from V and 0 bases from J, with 14 bases between. This CDR3 is 15 amino acids long. Germline-derived CDR1 and CDR2 are MNHNY and SVGAGI (reference sequence). CDR3: CASYGGLSSYNEQFF. As DNA, the CDR3 is TGTGCCAGCTACGGGGGTTTAAGCTCCTACAATGAGCAGTTCTTC.

The chain has TRBV28 and TRBJ1-5, with D unclear. This CDR3 comprises 13 residues. Trimming took 10 bases from V and 1 from J, leaving 11 bases between them. The germline V gene has CDR1 MDHEN and CDR2 SYDVKM. The CDR3 sequence: CATLAGSNQPQHF. Here the CDR3 DNA reads TGTGCCACCCTCGCCGGGAGCAATCAGCCCCAGCATTTT.

The rearrangement joins TRBV2 to TRBJ1-2; the D gene is possibly TRBD1 (5 bases). V shed 8 bases and J shed 4 bases, with 17 bases lying between them. The length of the CDR3 is 14 residues. The V gene's germline CDR1 is SNHLY and CDR2 FYNNEI. In DNA, the CDR3 is TGTGCCAGCGGGGGACTTCAGGTCTTCTATGGCTACACCTTC. This gives the protein CASGGLQVFYGYTF.

This clone was recorded once. The gene calls are TRBV7-7 and TRBJ2-5, with 8 bases aligning to TRBD1. This CDR3 comprises 16 residues. V trimming: 1 base; J trimming: 5 bases; junction bases outside the gene matches: 9. Germline lookup yields CDR1 SSHAT and CDR2 FNYEAQ (reference sequence). This CDR3 reads CASSLVGQGTGETQYF. Here the CDR3 DNA reads TGTGCCAGCAGCTTAGTCGGACAGGGCACGGGGGAGACCCAGTACTTC.

The J gene is TRBJ2-7, the V gene TRBV28; a possible D gene is TRBD1 (5 bases). The V and J ends lost 5 bases and 7 bases respectively, with 12 bases between them. Germline CDR1 MDHEN, CDR2 SYDVKM. The CDR3 is 12 residues long. In nucleotides, the CDR3 is TGTGCCAGCAGTCAAGGGGCGCAGGAGCAGTACTTC. Translating it yields CASSQGAQEQYF.

The rearrangement uses TRBV4-2 and TRBJ2-3; 12 bases are shared with TRBD2. CDR1 LGHNA and CDR2 YNFKEQ come from the germline V gene. V was clipped by 5 bases and J by 3 bases; unmatched bases: 6. This CDR3 region has 16 residues. The CDR3 bases are TGTGCCAGCAGCGGAGGACTAGCGGGGATGACAGATACGCAGTATTTT. It specifies CASSGGLAGMTDTQYF.